This TCR beta chain was observed in a study of T-cell memory formation after mild COVID-19. Study background: In these data, TCR clusters were largely donor specific.

Constant-segment primers served in 5'RACE that generated TCR alpha and TCR beta cDNA libraries bearing sample barcodes and UMIs. TCRdb itself ran the 5' RACE reads through MiXCR, one entry per CDR3 protein. The sample includes approximately 150,000 distinct CDR3 sequences, roughly 13% of them seen just once. General study results and limits: Those CD4+ clones that contracted were mainly in CM and EM (CD8+ ones in EMRA). Nothing showed for sure that second-wave clones peaking on day 37 were SARS-CoV-2 specific.

About this clonotype itself: What it recognizes is unknown.

The sample was PBMCs or a T cell subset sorted from them (not recorded which). The clonotype originates from a man between 18 and 35 years old who had mild COVID-19 (a few samples of this study predate the infection). Cell type and time point are not known.

CDR3 coding DNA: TGTGCCAGCAGCTTAACCGTCCTGAAAGAGACCCAGTACTTC. This gives the protein CASSLTVLKETQYF. The V and J genes are TRBV11-2 and TRBJ2-5; D ambiguous. V lost 2 bases and J 3 bases, leaving 10 bases between the germline ends. CDR1 and CDR2 from the germline V gene are SGHAT and FQNNGV. The CDR3 spans 14 residues.